A selection of T cell receptor beta chains follows, all from one sample in a study of T cell changes during pregnancy in multiple sclerosis. TCRdb's table, derived via immunoSEQ multiplex PCR, lists solely in-frame clones and lacks some. Seen here are under 30,000 clones, about nine tenths observed once, and the top ten hold less than 8%. Specimen: CD8+ T cells from peripheral blood mononuclear cells, collected after pregnancy. The receptor set was obtained from a female donor with multiple sclerosis, enrolled in a pregnancy study. The CDR3 runs from the conserved cysteine through the conserved F or W. A D gene is named only where the DNA matches it firmly. Some rows have no size entry. The others give once, few or many, or a class for an expanded clone.

TRBJ2-7,.,TRBV4-3,.,CASSQDDRGNEQYF,TGCGCCAGCAGCCAAGACGATAGGGGGAACGAGCAGTACTTC
TRBJ2-2,TRBD2,TRBV11-2,.,CASEAGTSVLTGELFF,TGTGCCAGCGAGGCCGGGACTAGCGTCCTCACCGGGGAGCTGTTTTTT
TRBJ1-1,.,TRBV9,many,CASSVGGYTEAFF,TGTGCCAGCAGCGTTGGGGGGTACACTGAAGCTTTCTTT
TRBJ2-7,TRBD1,TRBV12-5,.,CASGLTDRGVYEQYF,TGTGCTAGTGGTTTGACGGACAGGGGGGTTTACGAGCAGTACTTC
TRBJ2-5,.,TRBV4-2,.,CASSPLVGGQETQYF,TGTGCCAGCAGCCCCCTGGTCGGGGGTCAAGAGACCCAGTACTTC
TRBJ2-7,.,TRBV18,.,CASSPPQYYEQYF,TGTGCCAGCTCACCACCGCAGTATTACGAGCAGTACTTC
TRBJ2-7,TRBD2,TRBV4-3,.,CASSQGVAGEQYF,TGCGCCAGCAGCCAAGGGGTAGCGGGTGAGCAGTACTTC
TRBJ2-3,TRBD2,TRBV2,.,CVYEELTSGASTDTQYF,TGTGTTTATGAGGAACTGACTAGCGGGGCCAGCACAGATACGCAGTATTTT
TRBJ2-3,.,TRBV28,.,CASSLLVASGTDTQYF,TGTGCCAGCAGTTTATTAGTAGCCTCCGGCACAGATACGCAGTATTTT
TRBJ2-1,TRBD2,TRBV9,.,CASSVVAGGWDEQFF,TGTGCCAGCAGCGTAGTGGCGGGGGGTTGGGATGAGCAGTTCTTC